The 10 T cell receptor beta chains in this list originate from one sample, sequenced in a study of T-cell reconstitution after alpha-beta-depleted transplantation in children. TCRbeta library construction was performed incorporating unique molecular identifiers. TCRdb processed the PCR reads anew with MiXCR; each CDR3 protein has one entry. The sample shows 500,000 to 750,000 distinct CDR3 sequences, about an eighth of them seen only once. Specimen: PBMCs, mostly from graft donor cells, collected 360 days after TCRalphabeta/CD19-depleted stem cell transplant. The receptors originated from a male patient between 10 and 17 years old who had a stem cell transplant for acute myeloid leukemia, so the T cells may come from the graft donor.

The chain links TRBV28 to TRBJ2-7, with D uncertain. The CDR3 runs 15 residues. The V gene's germline CDR1 is MDHEN and CDR2 SYDVKM. V gave up 3 bases and J gave up 6 bases, with 18 bases separating them. The CDR3, as DNA: TGTGCCAGCAGTTTCGGTAGAGGTCCGACCGGCGAGCAGTACTTC. This sequence encodes CASSFGRGPTGEQYF.

In the case of this clonotype: This may be a read error, as it is one base from a much larger clone. J is TRBJ2-1 and V is TRBV21-1; the table assigns TRBD1, which was not confirmed against the DNA. TRBV21-1 is deemed a pseudogene. There are 18 residues in the CDR3. CDR3 DNA: TGTGCCAGCAGCAAAGTTATGCGACAGGGGTTAGGTTGCAATGAGCTGTTCTTC. This gives the protein CASSKVMRQGLGCNELFF.

Ten or more counts support this clonotype. The chain is built from TRBV6-5 and TRBJ2-3, with D maybe TRBD1 (6 bases). This CDR3 is 17 amino acids long. V was shortened by 0 bases and J by 8 bases, with 21 bases between the two germline ends. Looked up from germline, CDR1 is MNHEY and CDR2 is SVGAGI. This CDR3 is CASSYSPGTPVIGTQYF. CDR3 bases: TGTGCCAGCAGTTACTCCCCCGGGACACCAGTAATCGGTACGCAGTATTTT.

This chain links TRBV5-4 with TRBJ2-7; D might be TRBD1 (6 bases). The CDR3 is 14 amino acids. The V gene lost 2 bases and the J gene lost 3 bases, with 12 bases spanning the gap. Germline lookup yields CDR1 SGHNT and CDR2 YYREEE (reference sequence). The CDR3 is CASSLPKGDYEQYF. The CDR3 coding sequence is TGTGCCAGCAGCTTACCGAAGGGGGACTACGAGCAGTACTTC. Full variable domain (rest looked up from reference TRBV5-4 and TRBJ2-7): ETGVTQSPTHLIKTRGQQVTLRCSSQSGHNTVSWYQQALGQGPQFIFQYYREEENGRGNFPPRFSGLQFPNYSSELNVNALELDDSALYLCASSLPKGDYEQYFGPGTRLTVT.

This clonotype has just a few counts. The chain recombines TRBV29-1 with TRBJ2-3; D is ambiguous. There are 12 residues in the CDR3. Germline V gene data show CDR1 as SQVTM and CDR2 as ANQGSEA. V was clipped by 6 bases and J by 5 bases, with 12 bases between them. CDR3 loop: CSVELERDTQYF. In DNA, the CDR3 is TGCAGCGTAGAGTTGGAGAGAGATACGCAGTATTTT.

Only a few counts were recorded for this clonotype. The chain couples TRBV29-1 to TRBJ2-7; TRBD1 might be the D (6 bases). CDR1 SQVTM and CDR2 ANQGSEA come from the germline V gene. Trimming took 5 bases from V and 3 from J, leaving 14 bases between them. This CDR3 region has 13 residues. For the CDR3, the DNA is TGCAGCGTTATTACGGGACAAGTCTACGAGCAGTACTTC. It yields the protein CSVITGQVYEQYF.

V usage is TRBV6-5 and J usage is TRBJ2-5; TRBD2 might be the D (6 bases). V was shortened by 2 bases and J by 2 bases, with 15 bases between the two germline ends. Germline V lookup: CDR1 MNHEY, CDR2 SVGAGI. The CDR3 loop spans 16 amino acids. The CDR3 loop is CASSYAGKALQETQYF. In DNA form, the CDR3 reads TGTGCCAGCAGTTACGCGGGAAAGGCTCTACAAGAGACCCAGTACTTC.

The CDR3 nucleotides read TGTGCCAGCAGCTTGGCAAGACTTGTACACAATGAGCAGTTCTTC. This translates into CASSLARLVHNEQFF. The chain employs TRBV7-9 and TRBJ2-1; no firm D call. Trimming pared 3 bases from V and 5 bases from J, leaving 14 bases between. This CDR3 region has 15 residues. CDR1 and CDR2 from the germline V gene are SEHNR and FQNEAQ (reference sequence).

The genes are TRBV24-1 and TRBJ2-5; 7 nucleotides align to TRBD1. The CDR3 is 15 residues long. V was clipped by 4 bases and J by 5 bases; unmatched bases: 9. Germline V gives CDR1 KGHDR, CDR2 SFDVKD. The DNA of the CDR3 is TGTGCCACCAGTGACGGGACAGCCTTCGGCGAGACCCAGTACTTC. This translates into CATSDGTAFGETQYF.

J is TRBJ2-7 and V is TRBV7-8; a possible D gene is TRBD1 (5 bases). V was trimmed by 6 bases and J by 3 bases, leaving 15 bases between them. The CDR3 has 14 residues. Germline V gene lookup returns CDR1 SGHVS and CDR2 FQNEAQ. Here the CDR3 reads CASSPGHRNYEQYF. The CDR3 DNA reads as TGTGCCAGCAGTCCCGGACACCGCAACTACGAGCAGTACTTC.